The clone carrying this T cell receptor (beta chain) was observed once. V lost 2 bases and J 3 bases, leaving 16 bases between the germline ends. The CDR3 has 16 residues. Germline V gene sequence: CDR1 MNHEY, CDR2 SVGAGI. For sorted subsets, 150 to 250 ng DNA per replicate equaled approximately 32,000 T cell genomes. Libraries were prepared by immunoSEQ multiplex PCR; TCRdb keeps only in-frame clonotypes and omits some of them. This sample has roughly 2.5 million clones, with 90% to 95% found just once. Into CD45RA+ naive and CD45RA-negative memory subsets, the CD4+ cells were split. This sample is drawn from a study of shared clonotypes between healthy human individuals.

The source is a man younger than 30 in good health. Sequencing was done on a sample of naive CD4+ T cells sorted from blood. Noted subset: CD45RA+ positively selected. The chain combines TRBV6-5 with TRBJ1-1; TRBD1 is a possible D gene (6 bases). The CDR3 sequence: CASSYRAGVVYTEAFF. The CDR3 nucleotides are TGTGCCAGCAGTTACCGCGCAGGGGTGGTTTACACTGAAGCTTTCTTT.